A selection of T cell receptor beta chains follows, all from one sample in a study of response to subunit inactivated influenza vaccine. MiXCR, run by TCRdb on the RT-PCR reads, gives a single entry per CDR3 protein. The sample holds 500,000 to 700,000 distinct CDR3 sequences, roughly 23% seen once. The sample was also linked to a second study, of T cells expressing NK-cell markers.

Sequenced material: CD4+ T cells sorted from PBMCs, taken about 12 days after vaccination. All receptors come from a middle-aged man who received an inactivated influenza vaccine. Each CDR3 is given with its conserved first and last residue. The D gene is left open where the match is weak. Expanded clones get a size class; other rows say once, few or many, or leave the size out.

TRBV7-2,TRBJ2-3,NA,14,TRBD1,TGTGCCAGCAGTTTCGACAGGGGCAGGGATACGCAGTATTTT,CASSFDRGRDTQYF
TRBV4-2,TRBJ1-2,few,17,NA,TGTGCCAGCAGCCAAGAAGTTCTGGGGGGGTCGAAGTATGGCTACACCTTC,CASSQEVLGGSKYGYTF
TRBV28,TRBJ1-5,many,13,NA,TGTGCCAGCAGTTTCGAAAGCAATCAGCCCCAGCATTTT,CASSFESNQPQHF
TRBV7-2,TRBJ2-1,few,15,TRBD2,TGTGCCAGCAGCCCAGGGGGACTAGCCGTTGGGGAGCAGTTCTTC,CASSPGGLAVGEQFF
TRBV11-2,TRBJ1-1,NA,14,NA,TGTGCCAGCAGCTTCCGTAGGAGTGACACTGAAGCTTTCTTT,CASSFRRSDTEAFF
TRBV20-1,TRBJ2-2,few,19,TRBD2,TGCAGTGCTAGAGTGCTTCCTAGCGGGGGGGCTGGGAACACCGGGGAGCTGTTTTTT,CSARVLPSGGAGNTGELFF
TRBV5-1,TRBJ2-2,NA,16,TRBD2,TGCGCCAGCAGCTTGGAAGCGGGGTTGAGAGCCGGGGAGCTGTTTTTT,CASSLEAGLRAGELFF
TRBV4-2,TRBJ2-3,few,19,TRBD1,TGTGCCAGCAGCCTGAAGGACAGGATGAAGACTCCCTACACAGATACGCAGTATTTT,CASSLKDRMKTPYTDTQYF
TRBV5-1,TRBJ2-3,NA,14,TRBD2,TGCGCCAGCAGCTACAGCGGGGGTCCAGATACGCAGTATTTT,CASSYSGGPDTQYF
TRBV12-3/TRBV12-4,TRBJ1-3,few,14,NA,TGTGCCAGCAGACGAGGGGAGTCTGGAAACACCATATATTTT,CASRRGESGNTIYF
TRBV3-1,TRBJ2-2,NA,16,NA,TGTGCCAGCAGCACGGGACTGATGCGAAACACCGGGGAGCTGTTTTTT,CASSTGLMRNTGELFF
TRBV11-2,TRBJ2-1,NA,15,TRBD2,TGTGCCAGCACCGTTAGCGGGAGGGGGTACAATGAGCAGTTCTTC,CASTVSGRGYNEQFF
TRBV29-1,TRBJ1-2,many,12,NA,TGCAGCGCCGAGGGCGATTCGAAAGGCTACACCTTC,CSAEGDSKGYTF
TRBV6-1,TRBJ1-4,NA,14,NA,TGTGCCAGCAGGGGACTAACAACTAATGAAAAACTGTTTTTT,CASRGLTTNEKLFF
TRBV5-1,TRBJ2-3,few,16,NA,TGCGCCAGCAGCGTTAGGGGCAGGGCCGGCACAGATACGCAGTATTTT,CASSVRGRAGTDTQYF
TRBV20-1,TRBJ1-5,NA,15,TRBD1,TGCAGTGCTACCAGGGACAGGGGAGTTGTTCAGCCCCAGCATTTT,CSATRDRGVVQPQHF
TRBV7-8,TRBJ2-2,NA,15,NA,TGTGCCAGCAGCTTAGGAGGAAGGGAATACGGGGAGCTGTTTTTT,CASSLGGREYGELFF
TRBV2,TRBJ2-4,NA,13,NA,TGTGCCAGCAGTGTTGCGGCTGAGGCCATTCAGTACTTC,CASSVAAEAIQYF
TRBV2,TRBJ2-1,few,15,TRBD2,TGTGCCAGCAGTGCGACTAGCGGGGGGGCGTTCGAGCAGTTCTTC,CASSATSGGAFEQFF
TRBV10-2,TRBJ2-1,many,15,TRBD1,TGCGCCAGCCAGCCGACTCGGACAGGGTGGGGTAAGCAGTTCTTC,CASQPTRTGWGKQFF
TRBV20-1,TRBJ2-7,NA,15,TRBD2,TGCAGTGCTAGGGCCCCGGGACTAGCTTCCTACGAGCAGTACTTC,CSARAPGLASYEQYF
TRBV18,TRBJ2-4,NA,13,NA,TGTGCCAGCTCCGACTATTGGGTCGGCATTCAGTACTTC,CASSDYWVGIQYF